This T cell receptor beta chain originates from a study of cytotoxic CD8 clonotypes in ibrutinib-treated CLL. Measured with immunoSEQ multiplex PCR; TCRdb has only the in-frame clones, and not every one. The table lists about 130,000 clones, 75% to 85% of them singletons, with about 13% in the top ten. The germline V and J ends were trimmed by 7 bases and 0 bases, with 10 bases remaining between them. The CDR3 consists of 12 residues. CDR1 is GTSNPN and CDR2 is SVGIG in the germline V gene (reference sequence). The sample consisted of PBMCs, taken after 12 months of ibrutinib treatment. The sequence was obtained from a human donor with chronic lymphocytic leukemia. The chain links TRBV30 to TRBJ2-7; unclear D gene. The DNA of the CDR3 is TGTGCCTTCCGGGCTGACTCCTACGAGCAGTACTTC. Translation gives CAFRADSYEQYF.